This T cell receptor (beta chain) came from a study of T cell changes during pregnancy in multiple sclerosis. Profiled with immunoSEQ multiplex PCR; TCRdb holds only in-frame clones, not every one. The sample has almost 50,000 clones, 92% seen once; the top ten hold 0.37%. Source: CD4+ T cells from peripheral blood mononuclear cells, taken in the second trimester of pregnancy. The sequence derives from a female donor in good health, enrolled as a control in a pregnancy study.

The CDR3 nucleotides are TGTGCCAGCAGTGTGTCACAGGGGACAGATACGCAGTATTTT. Its protein product is CASSVSQGTDTQYF. The gene calls are TRBV6-4 and TRBJ2-3; 7 nucleotides line up with TRBD1. There are 14 residues in the CDR3. With V trimmed by 4 bases and J by 3 bases, 4 bases remained unmatched. Germline V lookup: CDR1 MRHNA, CDR2 SNTAGT.